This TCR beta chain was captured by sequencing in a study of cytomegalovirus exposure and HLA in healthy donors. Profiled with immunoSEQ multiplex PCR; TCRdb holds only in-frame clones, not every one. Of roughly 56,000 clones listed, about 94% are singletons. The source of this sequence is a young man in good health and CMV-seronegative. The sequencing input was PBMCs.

The CDR3 DNA follows: TGTGCCAGCAGCTTAGACGGGGGTGGCTACACCTTC. Encoded protein: CASSLDGGGYTF. The chain employs TRBV7-8 and TRBJ1-2; D possibly corresponds to TRBD1 (5 bases). The CDR3 is 12 residues long. The V and J ends lost 1 base and 7 bases respectively, with 7 bases between them. Per germline, CDR1 SGHVS and CDR2 FQNEAQ. Full variable domain (remainder filled in from reference TRBV7-8 and TRBJ1-2): GAGVSQSPRYKVAKRGQDVALRCDPISGHVSLFWYQQALGQGPEFLTYFQNEAQLDKSGLPSDRFFAERPEGSVSTLKIQRTQQEDSAVYLCASSLDGGGYTFGSGTRLTVV.